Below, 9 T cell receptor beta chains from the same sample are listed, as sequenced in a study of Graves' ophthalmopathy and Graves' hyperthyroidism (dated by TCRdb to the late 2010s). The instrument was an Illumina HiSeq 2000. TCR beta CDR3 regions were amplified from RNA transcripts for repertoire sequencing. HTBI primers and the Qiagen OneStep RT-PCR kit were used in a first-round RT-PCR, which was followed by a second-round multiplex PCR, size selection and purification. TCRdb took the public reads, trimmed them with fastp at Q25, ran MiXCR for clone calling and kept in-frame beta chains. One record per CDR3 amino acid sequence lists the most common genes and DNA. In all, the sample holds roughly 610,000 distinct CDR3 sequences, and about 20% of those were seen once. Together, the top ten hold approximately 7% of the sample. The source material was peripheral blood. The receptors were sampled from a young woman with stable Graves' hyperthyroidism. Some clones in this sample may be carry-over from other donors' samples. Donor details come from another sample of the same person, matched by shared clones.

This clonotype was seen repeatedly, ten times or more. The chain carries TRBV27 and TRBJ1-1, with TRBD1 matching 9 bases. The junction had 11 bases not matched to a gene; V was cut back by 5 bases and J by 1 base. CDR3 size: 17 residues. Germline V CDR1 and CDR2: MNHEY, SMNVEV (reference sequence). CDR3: CASSPGGTGKANTEAFF. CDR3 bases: TGTGCCAGCAGTCCCGGCGGGACAGGGAAAGCGAACACTGAAGCTTTCTTT.

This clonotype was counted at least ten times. In nucleotides, the CDR3 is TGTGCCAGCAGCTCGGGGACGGGGCTCGGAAACACCATATATTTT. This encodes CASSSGTGLGNTIYF. This chain connects TRBV7-3 to TRBJ1-3; D is possibly TRBD1 (5 bases). The CDR3 length is 15 residues. Trimming cost V 4 bases and J 4 bases, with 14 bases left between them. Germline V lookup: CDR1 SGHTA, CDR2 FQGTGA. The variable domain in full, completed from reference TRBV7-3 and TRBJ1-3, reads GAGVSQTPSNKVTEKGKYVELRCDPISGHTALYWYRQSLGQGPEFLIYFQGTGAADDSGLPNDRFFAVRPEGSVSTLKIQRTERGDSAVYLCASSSGTGLGNTIYFGEGSWLTVV.

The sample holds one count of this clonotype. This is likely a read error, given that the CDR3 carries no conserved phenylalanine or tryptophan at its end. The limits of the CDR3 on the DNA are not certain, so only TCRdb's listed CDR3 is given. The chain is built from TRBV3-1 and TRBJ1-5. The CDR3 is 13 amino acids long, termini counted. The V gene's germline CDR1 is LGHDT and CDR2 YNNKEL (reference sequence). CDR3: CASSPQSNQPQQL.

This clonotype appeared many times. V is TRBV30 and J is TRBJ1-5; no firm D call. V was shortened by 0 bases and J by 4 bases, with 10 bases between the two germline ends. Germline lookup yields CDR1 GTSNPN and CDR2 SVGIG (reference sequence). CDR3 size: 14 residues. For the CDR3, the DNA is TGTGCCTGGAGTGTACGGATTGGGAATCAGCCCCAGCATTTT. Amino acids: CAWSVRIGNQPQHF.

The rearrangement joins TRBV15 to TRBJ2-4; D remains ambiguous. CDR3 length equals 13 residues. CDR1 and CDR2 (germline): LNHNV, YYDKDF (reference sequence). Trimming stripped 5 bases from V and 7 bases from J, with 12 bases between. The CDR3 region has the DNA TGTGCCACCAGCCGTCCCCCGGAGAACATTCAGTACTTC. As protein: CATSRPPENIQYF. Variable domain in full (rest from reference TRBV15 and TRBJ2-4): DAMVIQNPRYQVTQFGKPVTLSCSQTLNHNVMYWYQQKSSQAPKLLFHYYDKDFNNEADTPDNFQSRRPNTSFCFLDIRSPGLGDTAMYLCATSRPPENIQYFGAGTRLSVL.

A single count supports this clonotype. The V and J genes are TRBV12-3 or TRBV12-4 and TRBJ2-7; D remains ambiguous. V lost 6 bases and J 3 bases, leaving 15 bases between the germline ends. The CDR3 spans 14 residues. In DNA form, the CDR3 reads TGTGCCAGCAGCTTGGGCAGGTGGGGCTACGAGCAGTACTTC. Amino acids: CASSLGRWGYEQYF.

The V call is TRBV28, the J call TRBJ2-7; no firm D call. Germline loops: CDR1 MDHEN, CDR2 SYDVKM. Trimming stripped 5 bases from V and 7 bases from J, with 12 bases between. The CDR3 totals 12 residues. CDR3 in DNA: TGTGCCAGCAGTAAGGCCCTCGGGGAGCAGTACTTC. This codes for CASSKALGEQYF. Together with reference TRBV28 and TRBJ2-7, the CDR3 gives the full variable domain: DVKVTQSSRYLVKRTGEKVFLECVQDMDHENMFWYRQDPGLGLRLIYFSYDVKMKEKGDIPEGYSVSREKKERFSLILESASTNQTSMYLCASSKALGEQYFGPGTRLTVT.

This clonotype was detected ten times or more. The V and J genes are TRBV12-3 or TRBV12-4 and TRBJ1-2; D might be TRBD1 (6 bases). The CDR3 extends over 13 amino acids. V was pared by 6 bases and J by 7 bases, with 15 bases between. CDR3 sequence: CASSHEDRFGYTF. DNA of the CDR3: TGTGCCAGCAGCCACGAGGACAGATTTGGCTACACCTTC.

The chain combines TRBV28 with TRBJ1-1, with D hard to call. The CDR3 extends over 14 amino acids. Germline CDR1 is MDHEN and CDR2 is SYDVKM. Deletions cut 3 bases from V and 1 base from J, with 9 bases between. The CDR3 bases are TGTGCCAGCAGTTTTCGGACGCAGAACACTGAAGCTTTCTTT. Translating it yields CASSFRTQNTEAFF.